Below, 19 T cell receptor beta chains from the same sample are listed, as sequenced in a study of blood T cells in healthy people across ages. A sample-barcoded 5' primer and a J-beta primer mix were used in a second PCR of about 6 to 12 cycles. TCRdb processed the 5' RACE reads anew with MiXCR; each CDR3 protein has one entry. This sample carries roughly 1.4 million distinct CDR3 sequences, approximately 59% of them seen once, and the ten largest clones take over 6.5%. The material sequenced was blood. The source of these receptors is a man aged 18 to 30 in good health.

DNA of the CDR3: TGTGCCAGCAGTACCGTCGGACAGGGGGCGAGTGAGCAGTTCTTC. Amino acid sequence: CASSTVGQGASEQFF. V and J are TRBV12-3 or TRBV12-4 and TRBJ2-1, with 11 bases that match TRBD1. The V segment lost 5 bases and the J segment 9 bases; nucleotides outside the gene matches: 9. CDR3 size: 15 residues.

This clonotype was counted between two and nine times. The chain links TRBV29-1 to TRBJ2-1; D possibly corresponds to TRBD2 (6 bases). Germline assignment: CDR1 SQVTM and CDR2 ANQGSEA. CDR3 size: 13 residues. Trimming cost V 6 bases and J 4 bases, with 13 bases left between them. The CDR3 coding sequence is TGCAGCGTCCATTCCGGGGGATACAATGAGCAGTTCTTC. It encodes CSVHSGGYNEQFF.

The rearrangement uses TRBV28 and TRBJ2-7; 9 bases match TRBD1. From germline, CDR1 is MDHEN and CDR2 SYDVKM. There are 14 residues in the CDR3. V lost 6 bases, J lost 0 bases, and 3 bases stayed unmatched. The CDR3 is CASSQQGASYEQYF. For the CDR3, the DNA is TGTGCCAGCAGCCAACAGGGGGCCTCCTACGAGCAGTACTTC. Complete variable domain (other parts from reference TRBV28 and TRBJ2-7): DVKVTQSSRYLVKRTGEKVFLECVQDMDHENMFWYRQDPGLGLRLIYFSYDVKMKEKGDIPEGYSVSREKKERFSLILESASTNQTSMYLCASSQQGASYEQYFGPGTRLTVT.

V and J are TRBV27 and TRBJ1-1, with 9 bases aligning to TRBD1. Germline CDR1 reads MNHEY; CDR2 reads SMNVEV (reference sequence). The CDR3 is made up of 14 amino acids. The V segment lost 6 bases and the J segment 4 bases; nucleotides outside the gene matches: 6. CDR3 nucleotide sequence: TGTGCCAGCAGATTGGGACAGGGCATCACTGAAGCTTTCTTT. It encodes CASRLGQGITEAFF.

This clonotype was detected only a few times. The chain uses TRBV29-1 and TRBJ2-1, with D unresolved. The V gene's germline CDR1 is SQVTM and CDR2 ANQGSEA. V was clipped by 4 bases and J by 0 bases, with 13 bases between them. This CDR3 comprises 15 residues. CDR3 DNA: TGCAGCGTTGTAACCGATTTAAGCTCCTACAATGAGCAGTTCTTC. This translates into CSVVTDLSSYNEQFF.

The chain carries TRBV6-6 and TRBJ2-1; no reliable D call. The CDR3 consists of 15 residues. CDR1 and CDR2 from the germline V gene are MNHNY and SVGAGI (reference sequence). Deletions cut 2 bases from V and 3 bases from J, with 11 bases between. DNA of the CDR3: TGTGCCAGCAGTTACGACCCCAGAGTCTACAATGAGCAGTTCTTC. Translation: CASSYDPRVYNEQFF.

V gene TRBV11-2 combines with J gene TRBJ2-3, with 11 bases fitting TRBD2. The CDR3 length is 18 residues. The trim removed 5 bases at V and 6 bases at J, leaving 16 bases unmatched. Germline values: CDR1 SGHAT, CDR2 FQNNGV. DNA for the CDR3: TGTGCCAGCAGCCCCCTAGCGGGGGGCCTCCTCGGGGGGGATACGCAGTATTTT. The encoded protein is CASSPLAGGLLGGDTQYF.

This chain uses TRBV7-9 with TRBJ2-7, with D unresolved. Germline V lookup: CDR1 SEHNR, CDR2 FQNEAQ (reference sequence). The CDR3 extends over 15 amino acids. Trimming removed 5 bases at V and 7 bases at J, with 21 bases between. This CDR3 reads CASSRDRGAYNEQYF. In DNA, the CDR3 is TGTGCCAGCAGCCGAGATCGCGGAGCCTACAATGAGCAGTACTTC.

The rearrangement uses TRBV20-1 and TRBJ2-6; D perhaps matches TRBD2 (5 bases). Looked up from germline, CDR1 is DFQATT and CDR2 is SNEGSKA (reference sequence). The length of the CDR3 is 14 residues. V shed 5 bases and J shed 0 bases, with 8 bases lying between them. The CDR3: CSARGFSGANVLTF. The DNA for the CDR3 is TGCAGTGCTCGAGGGTTCTCTGGGGCCAACGTCCTGACTTTC.

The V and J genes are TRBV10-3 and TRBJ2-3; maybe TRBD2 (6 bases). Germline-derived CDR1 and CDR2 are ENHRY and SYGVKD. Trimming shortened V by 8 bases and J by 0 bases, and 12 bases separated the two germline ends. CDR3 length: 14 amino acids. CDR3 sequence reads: CAISPSESTDTQYF. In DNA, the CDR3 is TGTGCCATCTCCCCTAGCGAGAGCACAGATACGCAGTATTTT.

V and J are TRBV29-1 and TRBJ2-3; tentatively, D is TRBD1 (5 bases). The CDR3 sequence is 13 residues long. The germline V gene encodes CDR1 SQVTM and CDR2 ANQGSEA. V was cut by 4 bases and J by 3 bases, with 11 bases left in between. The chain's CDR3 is CSVGSRGTDTQYF. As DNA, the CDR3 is TGCAGCGTTGGATCTAGGGGTACAGATACGCAGTATTTT.

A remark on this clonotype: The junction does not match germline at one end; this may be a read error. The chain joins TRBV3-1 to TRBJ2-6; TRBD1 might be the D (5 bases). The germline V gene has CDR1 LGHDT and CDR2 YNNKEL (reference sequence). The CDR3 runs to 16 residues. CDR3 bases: TGTGCCAGCAGCCAAGGGGCCACGTATGGGGCCAACATCCTGACTTTC. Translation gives CASSQGATYGANILTF.

The CDR3 loop reads CSASKMGSSYEQYF. In nucleotides, the CDR3 is TGCAGTGCTAGTAAGATGGGCAGCTCCTACGAGCAGTACTTC. The rearrangement links TRBV20-1 to TRBJ2-7; no definite D call. Germline V lookup: CDR1 DFQATT, CDR2 SNEGSKA (reference sequence). Trimming stripped 3 bases from V and 0 bases from J, with 12 bases between. The CDR3 covers 14 residues.

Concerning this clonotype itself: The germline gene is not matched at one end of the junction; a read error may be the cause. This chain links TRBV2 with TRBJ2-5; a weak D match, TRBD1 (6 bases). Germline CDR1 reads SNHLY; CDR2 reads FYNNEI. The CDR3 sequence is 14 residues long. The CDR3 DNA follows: TGTGCCAGCAGTGAACTGACAGGCCAAGAGACCCGGTACTTC. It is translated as CASSELTGQETRYF.

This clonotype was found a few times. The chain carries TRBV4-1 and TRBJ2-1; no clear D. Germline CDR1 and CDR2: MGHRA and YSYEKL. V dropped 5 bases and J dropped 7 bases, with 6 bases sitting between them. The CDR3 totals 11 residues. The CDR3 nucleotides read TGCGCCAGCAGCGCCCCGAATGAGCAGTTCTTC. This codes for CASSAPNEQFF.

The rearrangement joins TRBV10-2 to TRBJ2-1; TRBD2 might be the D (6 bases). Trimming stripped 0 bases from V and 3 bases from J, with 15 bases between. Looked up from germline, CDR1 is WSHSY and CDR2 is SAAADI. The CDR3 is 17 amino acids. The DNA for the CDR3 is TGCGCCAGCAGTGAGTCGACGGGGGACCCAAACTACAATGAGCAGTTCTTC. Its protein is CASSESTGDPNYNEQFF.

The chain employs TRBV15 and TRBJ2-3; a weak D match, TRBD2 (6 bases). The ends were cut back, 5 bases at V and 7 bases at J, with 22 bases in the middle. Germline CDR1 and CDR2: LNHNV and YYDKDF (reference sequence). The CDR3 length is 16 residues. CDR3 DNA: TGTGCCACCAGCTCCGTGGGTGCGGGAACGGACAATACGCAGTATTTT. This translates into CATSSVGAGTDNTQYF.

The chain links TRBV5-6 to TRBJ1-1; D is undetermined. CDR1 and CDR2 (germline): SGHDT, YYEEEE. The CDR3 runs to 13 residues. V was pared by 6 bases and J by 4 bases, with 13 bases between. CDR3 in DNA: TGTGCCAGCATTCTGGTCGGGAGCACTGAAGCTTTCTTT. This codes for CASILVGSTEAFF.

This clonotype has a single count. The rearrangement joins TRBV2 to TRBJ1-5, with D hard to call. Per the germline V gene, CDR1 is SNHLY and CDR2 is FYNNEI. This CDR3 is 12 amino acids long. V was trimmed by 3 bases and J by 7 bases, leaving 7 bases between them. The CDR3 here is CASSDPGQPQHF. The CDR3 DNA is TGTGCCAGCAGTGATCCGGGCCAGCCCCAGCATTTT.